Given below is one T cell receptor (beta chain) in context. This entry comes from a study of OX40 agonist ivuxolimab in advanced cancers. Here immunoSEQ multiplex PCR was the method, and the copy in TCRdb shows in-frame clones only, minus some. The sample yields some 79,000 clones, roughly 92% seen once. Sequences were derived from CD4+ or CD8+ T cells sorted from blood, sampled in a trial of the OX40 agonist ivuxolimab. The TCR comes from an adult with an advanced solid tumor such as melanoma, head and neck, liver or kidney cancer.

The CDR3: CASSLRGSSGNTIYF. The CDR3 DNA reads TGTGCCAGCAGCTTAAGGGGGAGCTCTGGAAACACCATATATTTT. The rearrangement links TRBV7-9 to TRBJ1-3, with D maybe TRBD1 (6 bases). Trimming left V 2 bases short and J 0 bases short, with 8 bases between. The V gene's germline CDR1 is SEHNR and CDR2 FQNEAQ (reference sequence). The CDR3 is made up of 15 amino acids.